This TCR beta chain was sequenced for a study of PD-L1 blockade in urothelial cancer. At the level of the study: When patients started atezolizumab in about 2014, it was given at 1,200 mg intravenously every 3 weeks. Prior chemotherapy ranged from 0 to 3 regimens per patient. Analyses were performed on blood at 3 weeks after treatment start (the second dose) and at 6 weeks.

Trimming shortened V by 0 bases and J by 3 bases, and 9 bases separated the two germline ends. Germline CDR1 and CDR2: SGHRS and YFSETQ. The CDR3 runs 14 residues. Sequencing was performed with immunoSEQ multiplex PCR; in TCRdb, only in-frame clones are kept and a portion is missing. This table holds approximately 18,000 clones, about four fifths found once. The time point is: peripheral blood 6 weeks after treatment start. Locally advanced or metastatic urothelial carcinoma affected the patients. The chain recombines TRBV5-1 with TRBJ1-2, with D possibly being TRBD1 (6 bases). This TCR came from a man in his fifties with urothelial cancer. The sample here was PBMCs, taken around atezolizumab (anti-PD-L1) treatment. CDR3 sequence (DNA): TGCGCCAGCAGCTTGGGGACAGAGGACTATGGCTACACCTTC. Protein: CASSLGTEDYGYTF.